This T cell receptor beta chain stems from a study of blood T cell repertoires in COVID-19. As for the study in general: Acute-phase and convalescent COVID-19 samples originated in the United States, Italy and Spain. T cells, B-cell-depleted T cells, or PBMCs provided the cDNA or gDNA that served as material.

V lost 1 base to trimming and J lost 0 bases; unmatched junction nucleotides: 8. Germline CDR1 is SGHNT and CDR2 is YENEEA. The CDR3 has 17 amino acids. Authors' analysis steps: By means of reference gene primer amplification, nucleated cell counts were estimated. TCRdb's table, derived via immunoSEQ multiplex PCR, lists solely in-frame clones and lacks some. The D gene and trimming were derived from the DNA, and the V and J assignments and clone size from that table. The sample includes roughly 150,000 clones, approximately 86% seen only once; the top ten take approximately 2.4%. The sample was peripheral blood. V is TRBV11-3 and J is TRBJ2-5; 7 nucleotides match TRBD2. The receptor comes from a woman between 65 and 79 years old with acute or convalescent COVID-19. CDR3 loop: CASSLAFVAGDQETQYF. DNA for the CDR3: TGTGCCAGCAGCTTAGCTTTCGTAGCGGGTGACCAAGAGACCCAGTACTTC.